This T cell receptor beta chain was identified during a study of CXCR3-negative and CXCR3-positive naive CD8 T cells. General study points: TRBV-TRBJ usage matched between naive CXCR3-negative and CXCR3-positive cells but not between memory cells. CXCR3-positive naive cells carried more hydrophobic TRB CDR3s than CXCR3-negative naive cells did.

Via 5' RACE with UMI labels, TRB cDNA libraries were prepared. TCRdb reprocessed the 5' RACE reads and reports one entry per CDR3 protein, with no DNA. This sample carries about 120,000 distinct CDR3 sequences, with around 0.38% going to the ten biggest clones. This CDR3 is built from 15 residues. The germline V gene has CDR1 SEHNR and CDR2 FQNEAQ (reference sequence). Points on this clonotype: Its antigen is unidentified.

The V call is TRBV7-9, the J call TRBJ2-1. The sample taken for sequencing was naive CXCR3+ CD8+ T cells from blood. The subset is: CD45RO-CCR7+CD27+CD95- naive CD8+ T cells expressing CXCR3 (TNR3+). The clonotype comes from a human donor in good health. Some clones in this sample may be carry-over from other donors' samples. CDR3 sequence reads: CASSKAESSYNEQFF.